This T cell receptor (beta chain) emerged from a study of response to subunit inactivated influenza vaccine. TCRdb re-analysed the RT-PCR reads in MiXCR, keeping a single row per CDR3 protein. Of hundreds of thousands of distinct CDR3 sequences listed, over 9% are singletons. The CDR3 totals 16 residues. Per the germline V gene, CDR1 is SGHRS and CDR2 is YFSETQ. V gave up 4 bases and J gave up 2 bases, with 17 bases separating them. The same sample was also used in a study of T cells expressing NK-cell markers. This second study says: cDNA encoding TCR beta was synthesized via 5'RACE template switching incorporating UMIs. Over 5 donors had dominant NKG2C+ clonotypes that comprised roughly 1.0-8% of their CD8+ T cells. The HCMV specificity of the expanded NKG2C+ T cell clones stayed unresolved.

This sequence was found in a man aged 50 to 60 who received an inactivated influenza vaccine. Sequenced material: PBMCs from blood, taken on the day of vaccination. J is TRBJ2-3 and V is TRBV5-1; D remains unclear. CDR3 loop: CASSERMTGNTDTQYF. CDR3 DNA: TGCGCCAGCAGCGAAAGAATGACTGGGAACACAGATACGCAGTATTTT.